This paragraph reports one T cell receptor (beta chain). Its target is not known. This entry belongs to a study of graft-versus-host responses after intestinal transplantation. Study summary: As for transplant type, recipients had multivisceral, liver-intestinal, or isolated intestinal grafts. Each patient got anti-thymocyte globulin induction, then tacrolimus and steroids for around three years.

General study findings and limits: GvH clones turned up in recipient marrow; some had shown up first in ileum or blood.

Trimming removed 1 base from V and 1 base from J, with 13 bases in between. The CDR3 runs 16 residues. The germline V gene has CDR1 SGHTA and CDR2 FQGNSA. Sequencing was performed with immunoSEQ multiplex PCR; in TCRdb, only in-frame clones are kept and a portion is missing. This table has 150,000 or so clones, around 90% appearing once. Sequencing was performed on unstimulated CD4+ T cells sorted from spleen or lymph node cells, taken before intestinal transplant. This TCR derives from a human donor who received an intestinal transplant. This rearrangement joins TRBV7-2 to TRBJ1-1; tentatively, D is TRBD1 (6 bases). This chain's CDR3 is CASSLGSGTQNTEAFF. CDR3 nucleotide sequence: TGTGCCAGCAGCTTAGGATCCGGGACACAGAACACTGAAGCTTTCTTT. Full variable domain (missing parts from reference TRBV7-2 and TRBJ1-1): GAGVSQSPSNKVTEKGKDVELRCDPISGHTALYWYRQSLGQGLEFLIYFQGNSAPDKSGLPSDRFSAERTGGSVSTLTIQRTQQEDSAVYLCASSLGSGTQNTEAFFGQGTRLTVV.